A selection of T cell receptor beta chains follows, all from one sample in a study of cytomegalovirus exposure and HLA in healthy donors. Produced via immunoSEQ multiplex PCR; TCRdb's table is partial and in-frame only. Of fewer than 200,000 clones listed, approximately 81% are singletons. The specimen sequenced was PBMCs. Source of these receptors: a male donor in good health and CMV-seronegative. The conserved cysteine and the conserved F or W are not part of the CDR3 here.

TRBV30	TRBJ1-2	AWSMWGGYT
TRBV11-3	TRBJ2-7	ASSFSYTYEQY
TRBV5-6	TRBJ1-2	ASSWGDSRMSGYT
TRBV30	TRBJ1-5	AWSPQGNQPQH
TRBV7-3	TRBJ2-3	ASSSSNRDTQY
TRBV15	TRBJ2-3	ATSKATGGNTDTQY
TRBV5-1	TRBJ2-2	ASSDRTGDTGELF
TRBV7-9	TRBJ1-2	ASSPRADPSYT
TRBV14	TRBJ2-7	ASSHGQGYYEQY
TRBV6-5	TRBJ2-7	ASSYVQVTDEQY
TRBV19	TRBJ1-5	ASSIFTGRRNQPQH
TRBV19	TRBJ1-6	ASSPRTGASSPLH
TRBV2	TRBJ2-7	ASSSTGGWDEQY
TRBV4-2	TRBJ2-3	ASSQVAGGEWDTQY
TRBV7-2	TRBJ1-3	ASSLTGDGNTIY
TRBV7-9	TRBJ1-1	ASSPTGGGTEAF
TRBV30	-	AWSLLSGVNYEQY
TRBV4-1	TRBJ2-3	ASSQKPLRLEERGLVTDTQY
TRBV5-4	TRBJ1-1	ASSLEIGGLYTEAF
TRBV19	TRBJ2-3	ASEGHGQLDTQY
TRBV2	TRBJ1-3	AGGTASGNTIY
TRBV29-1	TRBJ2-1	SVDALGASGIREQF
TRBV28	TRBJ1-6	ASTATGVGSPLH
TRBV7-2	TRBJ2-7	ASSFRSGRVYEQY
TRBV10-3	TRBJ2-5	ATGLGQRREETQY
TRBV18	TRBJ2-3	ASSPLSGGGKDTQY
TRBV27	TRBJ2-7	ASSWAGAYEQY
TRBV19	TRBJ1-2	ASSGSQGNYGYT
TRBV10-2	TRBJ2-1	ASTTTGLASFQF
TRBV15	-	ATSSRSRRARYEQY
TRBV7-2	TRBJ2-3	ASSLVMTGAADTQY
TRBV30	TRBJ2-1	AWTERYNEQF
TRBV25-1	TRBJ2-2	ASREGAATGELF
TRBV27	TRBJ1-5	ASSSDRGRDQPQH
TRBV28	TRBJ1-2	ASSQDRGPPLYGYT
TRBV19	TRBJ2-7	AASRQDHYEQY
TRBV11-2	TRBJ2-2	ASSSTNLKTGELF
TRBV11-1	TRBJ2-5	ASSLSPSQETQY
TRBV7-8	TRBJ2-7	ASSLGRGVGEQY
TRBV27	TRBJ2-2	ASSLGLAGDTGELF
TRBV7-8	TRBJ1-1	ASSLDRVGAEAF
TRBV28	TRBJ2-5	ASSTPTGAGETQY
TRBV7-9	TRBJ2-1	ASSLSSPGYNEQF
TRBV7-3	TRBJ2-7	ASSSTGTEEQY
TRBV5-6	-	ASSLDYEQY
TRBV5-4	TRBJ2-2	ASSLTQETGELF
TRBV9	TRBJ1-2	ASSAPAGGYGYT
TRBV6-5	TRBJ2-2	ASSYSVRSGELF
TRBV29-1	TRBJ2-7	SVGEGSGAYEQY
TRBV7-6	TRBJ2-1	ASSPLGRNNEQF
TRBV11-3	TRBJ2-2	ASSLRETGELF
TRBV9	TRBJ1-2	ASSASRGHGYT
TRBV4-1	TRBJ2-7	ASSQVNRVSDEQY
TRBV5-1	TRBJ2-2	ASRGSRDLNTGELF
TRBV9	TRBJ1-2	ASGPLTGAYGYT
TRBV7-9	TRBJ2-1	ASGDTTSGNLGEQF
TRBV7-3	TRBJ2-5	ASSLSRDETQY
TRBV7-8	-	ASSLGSSGGNEQY
TRBV5-8	TRBJ1-4	ATTPGLQGGEKLF